This T cell receptor beta chain originates from a study of cytomegalovirus exposure and HLA in healthy donors. Study in general: In terms of ancestry, the Caucasian-associated cluster contained 75% to 90% of the roughly 400 genotyped donors. Notes on the study in general: As confirmed in vitro, a few CMV-associated chains were specific for CMV antigens.

Both 60 Vbeta primers and 13 Jbeta primers went into the PCR. The table came from immunoSEQ multiplex PCR; TCRdb's copy has only in-frame clones and leaves some out. This sample has around 150,000 clones; 80% to 85% occur once, and the top ten carry 1.5% to 2.5%. The germline CDR1 and CDR2 sequences are MNHEY and SVGAGI. V lost 2 bases and J lost 3; bases outside the gene matches: 2. The CDR3 sequence is 15 residues long. This clone has only a few counts. Its antigen is unknown. The source material was PBMCs. The rearrangement links TRBV6-5 to TRBJ1-2; 11 bases fit TRBD1. The clonotype was recovered from a man younger than 35 in good health and CMV-seronegative. The CDR3 protein is CASSYGTGGYYGYTF. In DNA, the CDR3 is TGTGCCAGCAGTTACGGGACAGGGGGATACTATGGCTACACCTTC.